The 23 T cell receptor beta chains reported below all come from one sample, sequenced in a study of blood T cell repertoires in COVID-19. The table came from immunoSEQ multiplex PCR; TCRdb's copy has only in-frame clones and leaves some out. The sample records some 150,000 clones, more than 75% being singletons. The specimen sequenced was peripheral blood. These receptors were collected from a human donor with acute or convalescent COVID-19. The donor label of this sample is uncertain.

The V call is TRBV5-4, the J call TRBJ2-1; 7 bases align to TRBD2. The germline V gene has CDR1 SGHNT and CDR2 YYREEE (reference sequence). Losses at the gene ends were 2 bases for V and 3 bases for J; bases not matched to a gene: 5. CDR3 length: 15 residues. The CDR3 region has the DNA TGTGCCAGCAGCTTAACGGCTAGCGGCTACAATGAGCAGTTCTTC. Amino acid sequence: CASSLTASGYNEQFF.

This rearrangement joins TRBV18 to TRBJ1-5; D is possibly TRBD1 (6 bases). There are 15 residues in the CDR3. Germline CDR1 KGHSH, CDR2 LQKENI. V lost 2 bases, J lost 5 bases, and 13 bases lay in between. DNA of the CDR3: TGTGCCAGCTCACCAACGGACAGTACATATCAGCCCCAGCATTTT. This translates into CASSPTDSTYQPQHF.

In nucleotides, the CDR3 is TGTGCCACGGGGACTAGCGGGGGGGAGACCCAGTACTTC. Residues: CATGTSGGETQYF. The chain carries TRBV28 and TRBJ2-5, with 15 bases identical to TRBD2. There are 13 residues in the CDR3. Germline V CDR1 and CDR2: MDHEN, SYDVKM. V shed 10 bases and J 5 bases; nucleotides not matched to a gene: 2.

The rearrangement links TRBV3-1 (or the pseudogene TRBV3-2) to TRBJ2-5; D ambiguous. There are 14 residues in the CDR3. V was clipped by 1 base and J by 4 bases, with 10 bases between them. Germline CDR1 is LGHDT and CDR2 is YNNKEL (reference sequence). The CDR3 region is CASSQVEVAETQYF. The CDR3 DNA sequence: TGTGCCAGCAGCCAAGTGGAAGTAGCAGAGACCCAGTACTTC.

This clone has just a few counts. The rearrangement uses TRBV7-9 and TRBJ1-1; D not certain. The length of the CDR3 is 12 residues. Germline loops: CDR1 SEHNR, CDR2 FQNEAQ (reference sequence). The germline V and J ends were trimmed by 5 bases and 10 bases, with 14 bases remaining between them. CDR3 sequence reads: CASSDQAFRAFF. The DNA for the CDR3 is TGTGCCAGCAGCGACCAGGCTTTTAGAGCTTTCTTT.

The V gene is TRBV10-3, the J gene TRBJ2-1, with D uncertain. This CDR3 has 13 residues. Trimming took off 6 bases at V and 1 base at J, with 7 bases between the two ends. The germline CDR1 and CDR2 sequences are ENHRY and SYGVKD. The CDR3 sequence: CAISSGSYNEQFF. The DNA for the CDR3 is TGTGCCATCAGCTCCGGGTCCTACAATGAGCAGTTCTTC.

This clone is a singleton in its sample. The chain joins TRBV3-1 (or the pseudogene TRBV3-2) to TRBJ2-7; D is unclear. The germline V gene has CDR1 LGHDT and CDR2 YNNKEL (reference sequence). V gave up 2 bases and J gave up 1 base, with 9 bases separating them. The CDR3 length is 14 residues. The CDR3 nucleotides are TGTGCCAGCAGCCAATTATCTAGTTCCTACGAGCAGTACGTC. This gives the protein CASSQLSSSYEQYV.

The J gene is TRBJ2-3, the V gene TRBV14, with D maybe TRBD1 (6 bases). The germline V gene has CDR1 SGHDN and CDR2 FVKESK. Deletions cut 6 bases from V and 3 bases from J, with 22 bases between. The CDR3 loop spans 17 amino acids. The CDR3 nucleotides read TGTGCCAGCAGACTTACCTGGGACACGCCCGGGACAGATACGCAGTATTTT. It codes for CASRLTWDTPGTDTQYF. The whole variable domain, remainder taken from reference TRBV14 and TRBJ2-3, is EAGVTQFPSHSVIEKGQTVTLRCDPISGHDNLYWYRRVMGKEIKFLLHFVKESKQDESGMPNNRFLAERTGGTYSTLKVQPAELEDSGVYFCASRLTWDTPGTDTQYFGPGTRLTVL.

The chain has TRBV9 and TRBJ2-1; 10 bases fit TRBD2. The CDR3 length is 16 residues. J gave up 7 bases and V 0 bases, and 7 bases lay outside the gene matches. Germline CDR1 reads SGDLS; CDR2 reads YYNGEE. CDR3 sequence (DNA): TGTGCCAGCAGCGTAGCTTTGCTAGCGGGGGATAATGAGCAGTTCTTC. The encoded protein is CASSVALLAGDNEQFF.

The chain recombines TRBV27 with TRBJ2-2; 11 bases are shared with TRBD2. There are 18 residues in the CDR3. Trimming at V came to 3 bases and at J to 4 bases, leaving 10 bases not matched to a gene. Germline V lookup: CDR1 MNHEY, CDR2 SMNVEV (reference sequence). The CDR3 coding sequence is TGTGCCAGCAGTTTTTACCCCGGGCTAGCGGGGGGCACCGGGGAGCTGTTTTTT. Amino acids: CASSFYPGLAGGTGELFF.

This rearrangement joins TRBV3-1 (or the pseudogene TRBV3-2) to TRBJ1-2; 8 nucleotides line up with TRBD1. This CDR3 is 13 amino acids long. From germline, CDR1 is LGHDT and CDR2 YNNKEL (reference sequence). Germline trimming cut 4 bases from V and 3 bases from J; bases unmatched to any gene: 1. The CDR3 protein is CASSPGGDYGYTF. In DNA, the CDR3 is TGTGCCAGCAGCCCAGGGGGCGACTATGGCTACACCTTC.

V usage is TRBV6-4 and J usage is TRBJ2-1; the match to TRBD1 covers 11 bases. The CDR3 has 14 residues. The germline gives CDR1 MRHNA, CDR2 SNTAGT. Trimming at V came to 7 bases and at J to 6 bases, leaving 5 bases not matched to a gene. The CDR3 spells CASTEGTGGNEQFF. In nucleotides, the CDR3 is TGTGCCAGCACCGAAGGGACAGGGGGCAATGAGCAGTTCTTC.

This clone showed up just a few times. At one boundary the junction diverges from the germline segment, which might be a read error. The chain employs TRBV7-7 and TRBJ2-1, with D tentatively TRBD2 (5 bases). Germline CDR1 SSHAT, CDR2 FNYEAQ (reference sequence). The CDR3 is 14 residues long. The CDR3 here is CASSYSASSGEQFF. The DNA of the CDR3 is TGTGCTAGCAGCTACTCAGCTAGCTCCGGAGAGCAGTTCTTC.

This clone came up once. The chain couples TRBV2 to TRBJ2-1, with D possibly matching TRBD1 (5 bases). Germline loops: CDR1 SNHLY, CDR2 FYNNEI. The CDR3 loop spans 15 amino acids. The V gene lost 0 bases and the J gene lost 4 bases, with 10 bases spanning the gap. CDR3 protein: CASSEAGAMYNEQFF. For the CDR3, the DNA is TGTGCCAGCAGTGAAGCAGGGGCTATGTACAATGAGCAGTTCTTC. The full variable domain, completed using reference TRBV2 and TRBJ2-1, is EPEVTQTPSHQVTQMGQEVILRCVPISNHLYFYWYRQILGQKVEFLVSFYNNEISEKSEIFDDQFSVERPDGSNFTLKIRSTKLEDSAMYFCASSEAGAMYNEQFFGPGTRLTVL.

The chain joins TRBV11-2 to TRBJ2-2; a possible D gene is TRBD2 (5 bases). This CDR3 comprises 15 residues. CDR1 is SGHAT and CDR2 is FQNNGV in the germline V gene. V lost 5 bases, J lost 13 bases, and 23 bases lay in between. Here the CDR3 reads CASSRLSRSEVGLFF. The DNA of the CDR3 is TGTGCCAGCAGCCGACTTTCTAGATCGGAGGTCGGGCTGTTTTTT.

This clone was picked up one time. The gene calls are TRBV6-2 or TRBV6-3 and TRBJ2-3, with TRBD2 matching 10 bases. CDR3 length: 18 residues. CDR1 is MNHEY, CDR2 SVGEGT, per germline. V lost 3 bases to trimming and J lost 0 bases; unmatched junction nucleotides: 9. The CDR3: CASSYLAGGPTSTDTQYF. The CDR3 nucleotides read TGTGCCAGCAGTTATTTAGCGGGGGGACCTACTAGCACAGATACGCAGTATTTT.

The CDR3 loop is CSATSDYEQYF. The CDR3 DNA is TGCAGTGCCACTAGCGATTACGAGCAGTACTTC. The chain employs TRBV20-1 and TRBJ2-7; TRBD2 agrees at 7 bases. Germline-derived CDR1 and CDR2 are DFQATT and SNEGSKA (reference sequence). Losses at the gene ends were 6 bases for V and 4 bases for J; bases not matched to a gene: 3. This CDR3 has 11 residues.

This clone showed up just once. Here the CDR3 DNA reads TGTGCCAGCAGCTTCGACGGACAGGGGAAACTGTTTTTT. Translation gives CASSFDGQGKLFF. The V call is TRBV7-9, the J call TRBJ1-4, with 9 bases lining up with TRBD1. The J segment lost 11 bases and the V segment lost 3 bases, leaving 4 bases of the junction unmatched. CDR3 length: 13 amino acids. Germline CDR1 reads SEHNR; CDR2 reads FQNEAQ (reference sequence). Full variable domain (outside the CDR3, taken from reference TRBV7-9 and TRBJ1-4): DTGVSQNPRHKITKRGQNVTFRCDPISEHNRLYWYRQTLGQGPEFLTYFQNEAQLEKSRLLSDRFSAERPKGSFSTLEIQRTEQGDSAMYLCASSFDGQGKLFFGSGTQLSVL.

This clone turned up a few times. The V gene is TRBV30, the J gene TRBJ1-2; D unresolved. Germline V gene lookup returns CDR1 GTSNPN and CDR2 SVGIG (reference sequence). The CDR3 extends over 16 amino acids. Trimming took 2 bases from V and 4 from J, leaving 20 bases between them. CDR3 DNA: TGTGCCTGGAGTACTAGCTCCGGCAGGCGCTCCTATGGCTACACCTTC. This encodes CAWSTSSGRRSYGYTF.

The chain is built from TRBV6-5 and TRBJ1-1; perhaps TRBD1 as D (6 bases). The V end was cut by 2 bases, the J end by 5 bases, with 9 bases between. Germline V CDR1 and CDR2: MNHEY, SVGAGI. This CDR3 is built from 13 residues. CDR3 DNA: TGTGCCAGCAGTTACGTCAGGGGAACTGAAGCTTTCTTT. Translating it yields CASSYVRGTEAFF.

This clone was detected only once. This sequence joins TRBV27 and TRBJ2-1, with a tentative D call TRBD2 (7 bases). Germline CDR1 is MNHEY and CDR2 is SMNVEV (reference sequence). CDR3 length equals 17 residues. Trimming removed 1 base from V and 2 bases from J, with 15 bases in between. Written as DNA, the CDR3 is TGTGCCAGCAGTTTATTCCTTGAGGGGGGGCCCTACAATGAGCAGTTCTTC. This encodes CASSLFLEGGPYNEQFF.

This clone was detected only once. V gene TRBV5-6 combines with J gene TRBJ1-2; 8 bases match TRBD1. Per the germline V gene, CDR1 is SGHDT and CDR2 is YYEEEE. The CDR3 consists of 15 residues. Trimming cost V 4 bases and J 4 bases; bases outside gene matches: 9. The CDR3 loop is CASSQGQALGYGYTF. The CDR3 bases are TGTGCCAGCAGCCAGGGACAGGCCCTAGGCTATGGCTACACCTTC.

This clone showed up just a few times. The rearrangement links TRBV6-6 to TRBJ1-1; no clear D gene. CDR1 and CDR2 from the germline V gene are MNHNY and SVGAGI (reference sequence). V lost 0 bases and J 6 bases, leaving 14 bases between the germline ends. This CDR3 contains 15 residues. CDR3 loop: CASSYSSRRHAEAFF. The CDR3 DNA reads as TGTGCCAGCAGTTACTCAAGCAGGCGTCACGCTGAAGCTTTCTTT.